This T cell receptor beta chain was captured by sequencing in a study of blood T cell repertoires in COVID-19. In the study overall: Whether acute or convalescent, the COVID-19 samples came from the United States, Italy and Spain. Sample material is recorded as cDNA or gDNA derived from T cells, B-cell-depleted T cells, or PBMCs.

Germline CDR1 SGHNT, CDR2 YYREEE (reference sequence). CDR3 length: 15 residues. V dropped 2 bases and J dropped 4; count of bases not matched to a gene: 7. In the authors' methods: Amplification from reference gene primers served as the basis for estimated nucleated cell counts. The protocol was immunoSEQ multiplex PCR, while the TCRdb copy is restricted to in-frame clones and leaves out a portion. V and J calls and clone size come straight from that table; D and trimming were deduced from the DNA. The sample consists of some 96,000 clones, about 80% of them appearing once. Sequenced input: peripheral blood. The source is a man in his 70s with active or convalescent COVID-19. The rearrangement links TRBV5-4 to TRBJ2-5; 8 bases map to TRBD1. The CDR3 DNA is TGTGCCAGCAGCTTACGTCCGACAGGGGCAGAGACCCAGTACTTC. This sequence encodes CASSLRPTGAETQYF.